This TCR beta chain was profiled in a study of cytomegalovirus exposure and HLA in healthy donors (TCRdb year 2017). Regarding the research as a whole: A later analysis indicated that the 90 to 150 validation repertoires were generated on the platform also employed for the approximately 690 repertoires of the first cohort. The study aimed to test whether signatures of past pathogen exposure could be identified by cataloging public T cell receptors. Along with the roughly 670-subject first cohort, a separate validation cohort of over a hundred different subjects was used. The study combined high-throughput TCR immunosequencing, statistical association of individual TCRs with disease status, and machine learning to predict cytomegalovirus infection status.

The CDR3 numbers 15 residues from cysteine through phenylalanine. The CDR3 DNA has 45 bases and is translated from base 1. After removal of 4 bases from V and 9 bases from J, the junction retains 6 bases not matched to a gene. According to the germline V gene, CDR1 reads MNHEY and CDR2 reads SVGAGI. What the authors observed across the whole study: A few of the identified cytomegalovirus-associated TCR beta chains were confirmed in vitro to be specific for cytomegalovirus antigens. In the study, some 160 TCR beta chains were listed as associated with cytomegalovirus. A later analysis lacked HLA typing for the validation cohort, so it scored co-occurrence in that cohort across all 130 or so repertoires. A later analysis found that TCRs clustered in the first cohort also tended to co-occur in the 120 validation repertoires, with 94% of cluster scores above 0. The classifier was reported to diagnose cytomegalovirus status with high specificity and sensitivity in both the original cohort and the validation cohort. The authors suggested that the approach could potentially be generalized to other disease states and immunological phenotypes. Most TCR sequences were seen in very few donors, while some public TCRs were found in many individuals.

As regards this clone: The antigen this receptor binds is unknown. Qualities for individual bases were not recorded, and no much larger clone is one base off.

Receptors were amplified or captured by the immunoSEQ multiplex PCR assay. The authors processed their data as follows. A statistical classification framework was built to diagnose cytomegalovirus status from the catalog of TCR beta chain sequences. In TCRdb, the immuneACCESS table is reduced to in-frame sequences with V and J assigned. These tables do not hold every clone; where another copy was compared, an unresolved V gene accounts for under half, and the others remain unexplained. V, J and clone size were drawn from that table, and D and trimming were deduced from the DNA. In all, the sample holds some 110,000 clones, and about 88% of those were seen once. In total, the top ten clones hold less than 2% of the sample. The donors belonged to the validation cohort of about 110 subjects, which was separate from the approximately 610-subject first cohort.

Input material: PBMCs. This receptor was taken from a woman aged 18-29 years in good health and CMV-seropositive. The sequence joins TRBV6-5 to TRBJ1-6, with TRBD1 identical over 10 junction bases. The CDR3 protein sequence reads: CASSLTGQGSSPLHF. The sequenced DNA is TGTGCCAGCAGTTTAACGGGACAGGGGAGTTCACCCCTCCACTTT.